Listed here are 32 T cell receptor beta chains from one sample, sequenced in a study of CD8+ T cells in alopecia areata. Following RNA extraction, reverse transcription yielded cDNA that acted as the sequencing template. Data came from immunoSEQ multiplex PCR; TCRdb stores just in-frame clones and leaves some out. The table includes 150,000 to 200,000 clones, 53% detected once. Treatment of the sample: oral pan-JAK inhibitor, 5-10 mg twice daily. The sequenced sample was CD8+ T cells sorted from blood, obtained at week 24, from a patient treated with tofacitinib. The receptor set was obtained from a human donor with alopecia areata.

The V gene is TRBV4-3, the J gene TRBJ2-7, with D tentatively TRBD1 (6 bases). The CDR3 runs to 15 residues. Germline loops: CDR1 LGHNA, CDR2 YSLEER. The V end lost 1 base, the J end lost 2 bases, and 12 bases lay between the germline ends. The CDR3 reads CASSQVETGAYEQYF. CDR3 coding DNA: TGCGCCAGCAGCCAAGTAGAGACAGGAGCCTACGAGCAGTACTTC.

The rearrangement joins TRBV4-3 to TRBJ1-2, with D hard to call. The germline V gene encodes CDR1 LGHNA and CDR2 YSLEER. V was shortened by 6 bases and J by 5 bases, with 16 bases between the two germline ends. This CDR3 region has 14 residues. This CDR3 reads CASSIETENYGYTF. CDR3 coding DNA: TGCGCCAGCAGTATAGAGACGGAAAATTATGGCTACACCTTC.

This clone was counted between two and nine times. J is TRBJ2-7 and V is TRBV19, with D hard to call. Looked up from germline, CDR1 is LNHDA and CDR2 is SQIVND (reference sequence). The CDR3 has 13 residues. Between the trimmed V and J ends, which lost 3 bases and 2 bases, there was a span of 8 bases. This CDR3 reads CASSIGAAYEQYF. The CDR3 bases are TGTGCCAGTAGTATCGGAGCTGCCTACGAGCAGTACTTC.

This clone was found once. This chain uses TRBV13 with TRBJ1-1; D uncertain. Between the trimmed V and J ends, which lost 4 bases and 1 base, there was a span of 13 bases. Germline V lookup: CDR1 PRHDT, CDR2 FYEKMQ (reference sequence). The CDR3 covers 15 residues. CDR3 protein: CASSSPSAENTEAFF. In DNA, the CDR3 is TGTGCCAGCAGCTCCCCATCGGCGGAGAACACTGAAGCTTTCTTT. The variable domain in full, completed from reference TRBV13 and TRBJ1-1, reads AAGVIQSPRHLIKEKRETATLKCYPIPRHDTVYWYQQGPGQDPQFLISFYEKMQSDKGSIPDRFSAQQFSDYHSELNMSSLELGDSALYFCASSSPSAENTEAFFGQGTRLTVV.

The V call is TRBV7-9, the J call TRBJ2-7, with D tentatively TRBD1 or TRBD2 (5 bases each). In germline, CDR1 is SEHNR, CDR2 FQNEAQ (reference sequence). CDR3 size: 12 residues. Trimming pared 3 bases from V and 6 bases from J, leaving 9 bases between. CDR3 region: CASSFGDPEQYF. CDR3 sequence (DNA): TGTGCCAGCAGCTTCGGGGACCCCGAGCAGTACTTC.

This rearrangement joins TRBV7-6 to TRBJ1-3; TRBD1 agrees at 8 bases. The V and J ends lost 5 bases and 5 bases, in that order; junction bases with no gene match: 11. CDR1 is SGHVS, CDR2 FNYEAQ, per germline. CDR3 length: 16 residues. The chain's CDR3 is CASSPGGGLGRNTIYF. The CDR3 DNA is TGTGCCAGCAGCCCAGGGGGCGGATTAGGCCGAAACACCATATATTTT.

This clone was recorded a few times. The V and J genes are TRBV19 and TRBJ2-6, with D possibly TRBD2 on 5 matching bases. Trimming stripped 9 bases from V and 0 bases from J, with 12 bases between. Germline V gene lookup returns CDR1 LNHDA and CDR2 SQIVND (reference sequence). This CDR3 comprises 15 residues. The CDR3 coding sequence is TGTGCCAGCCGACCGGGGTTCTCTGGGGCCAACGTCCTGACTTTC. It yields the protein CASRPGFSGANVLTF.

The V call is TRBV29-1, the J call TRBJ1-4; weak D call: TRBD1 (6 bases). The CDR3 is made up of 13 amino acids. The V end was cut by 6 bases, the J end by 6 bases, with 14 bases between. CDR1 is SQVTM, CDR2 ANQGSEA, per germline. CDR3 in amino acids: CSVTPRGDEKLFF. The DNA of the CDR3 is TGCAGCGTGACACCAAGGGGGGATGAAAAACTGTTTTTT.

There are a few counts of this clone. This chain uses TRBV4-3 with TRBJ1-1; D ambiguous. The V end lost 6 bases, the J end lost 4 bases, and 15 bases lay between the germline ends. Germline CDR1 and CDR2: LGHNA and YSLEER. The CDR3 length is 14 residues. The CDR3 sequence is CASSTLGMGTEAFF. Written as DNA, the CDR3 is TGCGCCAGCAGTACGTTAGGAATGGGCACTGAAGCTTTCTTT.

The chain combines TRBV30 with TRBJ1-6; D might be TRBD1 (5 bases). Trimming stripped 7 bases from V and 9 bases from J, with 19 bases between. The germline V gene has CDR1 GTSNPN and CDR2 SVGIG (reference sequence). The CDR3 sequence is 14 residues long. The CDR3 region is CAFGEAGLASPLHF. CDR3 nucleotides: TGTGCCTTTGGAGAGGCAGGGCTCGCTTCACCCCTCCACTTT.

V is TRBV4-3 and J is TRBJ1-1, with D hard to call. Germline CDR1 and CDR2: LGHNA and YSLEER. The V end lost 0 bases, the J end lost 3 bases, and 8 bases lay between the germline ends. The CDR3 covers 14 residues. As DNA, the CDR3 is TGCGCCAGCAGCCAAGATTGGTCCTACACTGAAGCTTTCTTT. Its translation is CASSQDWSYTEAFF.

This sequence joins TRBV2 and TRBJ1-2; D remains ambiguous. V lost 8 bases to trimming and J lost 4 bases, with 11 bases between them. Germline CDR1 SNHLY, CDR2 FYNNEI. The CDR3 length is 12 residues. In nucleotides, the CDR3 is TGTGCCAGCGGAAGCCCGTCCTATGGCTACACCTTC. Translated: CASGSPSYGYTF.

The chain links TRBV4-2 to TRBJ1-5; no reliable D call. CDR1 is LGHNA, CDR2 YNFKEQ, per germline. The CDR3 spans 13 residues. Trimming cost V 1 base and J 1 base, with 2 bases left between them. CDR3 loop: CASSQVSNQPQHF. DNA of the CDR3: TGTGCCAGCAGCCAAGTCAGCAATCAGCCCCAGCATTTT.

The chain combines TRBV7-9 with TRBJ1-2; D is uncertain. Germline CDR1 reads SEHNR; CDR2 reads FQNEAQ (reference sequence). The CDR3 covers 14 residues. V was clipped by 3 bases and J by 0 bases, with 8 bases between them. The CDR3 DNA sequence: TGTGCCAGCAGCTTGAGGGAAGCTAACTATGGCTACACCTTC. It encodes CASSLREANYGYTF. Together with reference TRBV7-9 and TRBJ1-2, the CDR3 gives the full variable domain: DTGVSQNPRHKITKRGQNVTFRCDPISEHNRLYWYRQTLGQGPEFLTYFQNEAQLEKSRLLSDRFSAERPKGSFSTLEIQRTEQGDSAMYLCASSLREANYGYTFGSGTRLTVV.

About this clone: The sample contains more than one DNA sequence encoding this CDR3. This sequence joins TRBV29-1 and TRBJ1-2; D is ambiguous. From germline, CDR1 is SQVTM and CDR2 ANQGSEA. Trimming shortened V by 1 base and J by 4 bases, and 10 bases separated the two germline ends. The CDR3 has 13 amino acids. The CDR3, as DNA: TGCAGCGTTGAAGCGGGAGGAAGCTATGGCTACACCTTC. Translated: CSVEAGGSYGYTF.

The table lists this clone with a few counts. This chain joins TRBV29-1 and TRBJ2-1; D gene unclear. Trimming pared 4 bases from V and 10 bases from J, leaving 8 bases between. CDR3 size: 10 residues. Germline CDR1 SQVTM, CDR2 ANQGSEA. CDR3 coding DNA: TGCAGCGTTGGAGTCCAAGAGCAGTTCTTC. Its translation is CSVGVQEQFF.

This chain links TRBV21-1 with TRBJ1-2; TRBD1, the table's D call, lacks a check against the DNA. TRBV21-1 is recorded as a pseudogene. There are 16 residues in the CDR3. The CDR3 coding sequence is TGTGCCAGCAGCACCCGACACGGATGTCTATTCTATGGCTACACCTTC. The encoded protein is CASSTRHGCLFYGYTF.

The CDR3 DNA follows: TGTGCCAGCAGCCATGCAGGGCAAGAGACCCAGTACTTC. As protein: CASSHAGQETQYF. This chain connects TRBV14 to TRBJ2-5, with TRBD1 as a possible D gene (5 bases). This CDR3 contains 13 residues. Germline V gene sequence: CDR1 SGHDN, CDR2 FVKESK. Between the trimmed V and J ends, which lost 3 bases and 2 bases, there was a span of 7 bases.

The chain combines TRBV27 with TRBJ1-3, with 10 bases matching TRBD1. The trim removed 3 bases at V and 2 bases at J, leaving 1 base unmatched. CDR3 length: 15 amino acids. Germline V gene sequence: CDR1 MNHEY, CDR2 SMNVEV (reference sequence). CDR3 sequence: CASSFDRGPGNTIYF. The CDR3 nucleotides are TGTGCCAGCAGTTTCGACAGGGGGCCTGGAAACACCATATATTTT.

In this sample, this clone turned up a few times. The chain joins TRBV30 to TRBJ2-2; D gene ambiguous. The germline gives CDR1 GTSNPN, CDR2 SVGIG (reference sequence). This CDR3 contains 12 residues. V was pared by 7 bases and J by 3 bases, with 9 bases between. The chain's CDR3 is CASTIDTGELFF. In DNA form, the CDR3 reads TGTGCCTCCACCATTGACACCGGGGAGCTGTTTTTT. Variable domain in full (rest from reference TRBV30 and TRBJ2-2): SQTIHQWPATLVQPVGSPLSLECTVEGTSNPNLYWYRQAAGRGLQLLFYSVGIGQISSEVPQNLSASRPQDRQFILSSKKLLLSDSGFYLCASTIDTGELFFGEGSRLTVL.

With respect to this clone: Different DNA sequences within this sample yield the same CDR3. V usage is TRBV15 and J usage is TRBJ1-5, with no clear D. Germline loops: CDR1 LNHNV, CDR2 YYDKDF (reference sequence). CDR3 length equals 14 residues. Deletions cut 0 bases from V and 1 base from J, with 4 bases between. The CDR3: CATSRDRSNQPQHF. CDR3 nucleotide sequence: TGTGCCACCAGCAGAGATCGCAGCAATCAGCCCCAGCATTTT.

The chain couples TRBV10-2 to TRBJ1-2, with no clear D. The germline gives CDR1 WSHSY, CDR2 SAAADI. Trimming removed 3 bases from V and 7 bases from J, with 18 bases in between. There are 15 residues in the CDR3. CDR3 DNA sequence: TGCGCCAGCAGTGATCGAGCAGGCTCCCTTTTTGGCTACACCTTC. Its protein is CASSDRAGSLFGYTF.

The chain links TRBV30 to TRBJ1-2; 11 nucleotides align to TRBD1. Trimming at V came to 2 bases and at J to 4 bases, leaving 3 bases not matched to a gene. This CDR3 region has 14 residues. Germline V gene lookup returns CDR1 GTSNPN and CDR2 SVGIG (reference sequence). CDR3 in amino acids: CAWSSGTGGYGYTF. The CDR3 DNA reads TGTGCCTGGAGTTCCGGGACAGGGGGCTATGGCTACACCTTC.

The V gene is TRBV5-6, the J gene TRBJ1-5, with unresolved D. CDR1 is SGHDT, CDR2 YYEEEE, per germline. V was trimmed by 2 bases and J by 6 bases, leaving 6 bases between them. This CDR3 comprises 12 residues. CDR3 nucleotides: TGTGCCAGCAGCTTTATGGGTCAGCCCCAGCATTTT. Its translation is CASSFMGQPQHF.

This clone was seen more than once but under ten times. The gene calls are TRBV29-1 and TRBJ2-7; D is ambiguous. The CDR3 has 13 residues. Trimming took 1 base from V and 6 from J, leaving 13 bases between them. Per germline, CDR1 SQVTM and CDR2 ANQGSEA. The DNA of the CDR3 is TGCAGCGTTGAAGTGAAGGTTCCTGGCGAGCAGTACTTC. Translating it yields CSVEVKVPGEQYF.

The chain links TRBV4-3 to TRBJ2-5; D is unclear. The V gene lost 0 bases and the J gene lost 5 bases, with 10 bases spanning the gap. Germline values: CDR1 LGHNA, CDR2 YSLEER. The CDR3 is made up of 14 amino acids. This CDR3 is CASSQEPGRETQYF. CDR3 bases: TGCGCCAGCAGCCAAGAACCCGGTCGGGAGACCCAGTACTTC.

This clone has only a few counts. The rearrangement uses TRBV27 and TRBJ1-2, with a weak D call TRBD1 (6 bases). The CDR3 runs 15 residues. V gave up 0 bases and J gave up 5 bases, with 13 bases separating them. Per germline, CDR1 MNHEY and CDR2 SMNVEV (reference sequence). CDR3 protein: CASSLSAGGRYGYTF. CDR3 DNA sequence: TGTGCCAGCAGTTTATCGGCGGGGGGCCGATATGGCTACACCTTC.

About this clone itself: Distinct nucleotide sequences in the sample also encode this CDR3. This chain connects TRBV7-3 to TRBJ2-1; TRBD1 matches 9 bases. The CDR3 sequence is 13 residues long. V was pared by 2 bases and J by 10 bases, with 3 bases of the junction left unmatched. The germline V gene encodes CDR1 SGHTA and CDR2 FQGTGA. CDR3 sequence: CASSLDRGGEQFF. As DNA, the CDR3 is TGTGCCAGCAGCTTAGACAGGGGGGGAGAGCAGTTCTTC.

The chain is built from TRBV11-2 and TRBJ2-2, with TRBD1 matching 8 bases. The CDR3 totals 16 residues. Germline V CDR1 and CDR2: SGHAT, FQNNGV. Losses at the gene ends were 0 bases for V and 5 bases for J; bases not matched to a gene: 5. Written as DNA, the CDR3 is TGTGCCAGCAGCTTAGAGCGACAGGGGCCGACCGGGGAGCTGTTTTTT. Protein product: CASSLERQGPTGELFF.

The chain has TRBV15 and TRBJ2-5; TRBD1 agrees at 9 bases. V shed 3 bases, J shed 5 bases, and the junction held 10 bases outside the gene matches. This CDR3 contains 16 residues. Germline CDR1 reads LNHNV; CDR2 reads YYDKDF (reference sequence). CDR3 residues: CATSRGQTGGGETQYF. CDR3 in DNA: TGTGCCACCAGCAGGGGACAAACAGGGGGCGGCGAGACCCAGTACTTC.

The rearrangement uses TRBV29-1 and TRBJ2-3; 12 nucleotides line up with TRBD2. The CDR3 extends over 14 amino acids. Germline V lookup: CDR1 SQVTM, CDR2 ANQGSEA. With 7 bases clipped from V and 4 bases from J, the junction kept 6 bases outside the gene matches. The CDR3 loop is CSGKLAGGPDTQYF. CDR3 nucleotide sequence: TGCAGCGGTAAACTAGCGGGGGGCCCAGATACGCAGTATTTT.

This clone showed up just once. The rearrangement links TRBV11-2 to TRBJ2-7, with a tentative D call TRBD1 (6 bases). V gave up 1 base and J gave up 2 bases, with 9 bases separating them. The CDR3 extends over 14 amino acids. From germline, CDR1 is SGHAT and CDR2 FQNNGV. The CDR3, as DNA: TGTGCCAGCAGCTTAGGAGGGGGAGCCTACGAGCAGTACTTC. Translation gives CASSLGGGAYEQYF. The variable domain in full, completed from reference TRBV11-2 and TRBJ2-7, reads EAGVAQSPRYKIIEKRQSVAFWCNPISGHATLYWYQQILGQGPKLLIQFQNNGVVDDSQLPKDRFSAERLKGVDSTLKIQPAKLEDSAVYLCASSLGGGAYEQYFGPGTRLTVT.